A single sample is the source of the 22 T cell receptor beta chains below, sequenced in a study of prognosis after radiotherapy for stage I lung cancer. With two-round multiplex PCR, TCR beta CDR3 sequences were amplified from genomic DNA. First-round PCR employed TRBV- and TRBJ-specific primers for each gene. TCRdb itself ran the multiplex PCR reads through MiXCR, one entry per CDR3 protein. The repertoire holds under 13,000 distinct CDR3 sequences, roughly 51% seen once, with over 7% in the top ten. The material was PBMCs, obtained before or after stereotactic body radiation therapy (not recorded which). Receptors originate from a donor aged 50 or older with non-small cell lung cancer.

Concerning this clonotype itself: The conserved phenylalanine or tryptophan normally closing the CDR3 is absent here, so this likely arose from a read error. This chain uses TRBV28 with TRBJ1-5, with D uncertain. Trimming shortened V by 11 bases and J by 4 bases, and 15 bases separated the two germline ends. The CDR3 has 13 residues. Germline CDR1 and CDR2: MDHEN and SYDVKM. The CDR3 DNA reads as TGTGCCTCGCGGTGGGAGTGTAATCAGCCCCAGCATTCT. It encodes CASRWECNQPQHS.

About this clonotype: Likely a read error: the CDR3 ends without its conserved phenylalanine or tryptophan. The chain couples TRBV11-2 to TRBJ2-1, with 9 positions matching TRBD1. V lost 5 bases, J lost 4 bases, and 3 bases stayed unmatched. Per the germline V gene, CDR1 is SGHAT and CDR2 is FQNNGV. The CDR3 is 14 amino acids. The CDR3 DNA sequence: TGTGCCAGCAGCCGGGACAGGGATTACAATGAGCAGTTCTCC. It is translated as CASSRDRDYNEQFS.

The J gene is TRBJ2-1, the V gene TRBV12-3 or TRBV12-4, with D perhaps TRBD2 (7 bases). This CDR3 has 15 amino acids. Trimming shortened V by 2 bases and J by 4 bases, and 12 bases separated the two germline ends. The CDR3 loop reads CASSLRGGEYNEQFF. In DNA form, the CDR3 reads TGTGCCAGCAGTTTAAGGGGGGGCGAGTACAATGAGCAGTTCTTC.

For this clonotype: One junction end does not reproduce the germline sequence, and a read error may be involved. The CDR3 region is CASGPVIAGGLAKNIHYF. CDR3 nucleotide sequence: TGTGCTAGTGGTCCCGTAATAGCGGGGGGCCTAGCCAAAAACATTCATTACTTC. V gene TRBV12-5 combines with J gene TRBJ2-4, with TRBD2 matching over 10 bases. Germline V gene data show CDR1 as LGHNT and CDR2 as FRNRAP. The CDR3 runs to 18 residues.

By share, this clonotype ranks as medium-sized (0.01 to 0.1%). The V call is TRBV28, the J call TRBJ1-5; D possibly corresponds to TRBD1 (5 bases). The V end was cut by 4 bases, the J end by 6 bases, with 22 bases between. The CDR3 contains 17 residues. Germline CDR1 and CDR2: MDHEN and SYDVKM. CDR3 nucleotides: TGTGCCAGCAGTTCCCTCCTGGTCCGGGACCCTGGTCAGCCCCAGCATTTT. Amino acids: CASSSLLVRDPGQPQHF.

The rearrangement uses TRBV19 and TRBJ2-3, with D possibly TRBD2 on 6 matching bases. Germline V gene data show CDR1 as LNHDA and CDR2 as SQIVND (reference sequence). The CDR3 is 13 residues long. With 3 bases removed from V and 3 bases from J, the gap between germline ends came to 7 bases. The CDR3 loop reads CASSMGRTDTQYF. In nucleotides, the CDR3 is TGTGCCAGTAGTATGGGGAGGACAGATACGCAGTATTTT. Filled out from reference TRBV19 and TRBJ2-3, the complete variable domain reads DGGITQSPKYLFRKEGQNVTLSCEQNLNHDAMYWYRQDPGQGLRLIYYSQIVNDFQKGDIAEGYSVSREKKESFPLTVTSAQKNPTAFYLCASSMGRTDTQYFGPGTRLTVL.

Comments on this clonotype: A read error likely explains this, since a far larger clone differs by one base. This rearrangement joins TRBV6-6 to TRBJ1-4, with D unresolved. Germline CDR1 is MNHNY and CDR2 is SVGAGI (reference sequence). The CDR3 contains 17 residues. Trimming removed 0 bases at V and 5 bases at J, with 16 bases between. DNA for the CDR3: TGTGCCAGCAGTTACTCGTGCAGCCTTCGTCAAAATGAAAAACTGTTTTTT. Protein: CASSYSCSLRQNEKLFF.

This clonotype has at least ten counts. CDR3 region: CSATGTDYNEQFF. For the CDR3, the DNA is TGCAGTGCAACCGGGACAGATTACAATGAGCAGTTCTTC. The rearrangement uses TRBV20-1 and TRBJ2-1; the match to TRBD1 covers 7 bases. Trimming took 6 bases from V and 4 from J; bases not matched to a gene: 6. Germline values: CDR1 DFQATT, CDR2 SNEGSKA (reference sequence). This CDR3 comprises 13 residues.

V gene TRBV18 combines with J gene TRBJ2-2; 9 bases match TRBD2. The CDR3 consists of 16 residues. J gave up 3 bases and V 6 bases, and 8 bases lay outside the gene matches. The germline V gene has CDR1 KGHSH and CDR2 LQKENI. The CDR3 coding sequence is TGTGCCAGCTCCCCCACAGCGGGAGGACACACCGGGGAGCTGTTTTTT. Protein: CASSPTAGGHTGELFF.

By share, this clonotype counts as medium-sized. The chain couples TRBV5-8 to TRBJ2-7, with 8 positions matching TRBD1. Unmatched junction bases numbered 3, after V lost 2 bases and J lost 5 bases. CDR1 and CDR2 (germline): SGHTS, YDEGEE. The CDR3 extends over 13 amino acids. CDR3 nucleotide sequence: TGTGCCAGCAGCTTTACAGGGGGAGACGAGCAGTACTTC. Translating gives CASSFTGGDEQYF.

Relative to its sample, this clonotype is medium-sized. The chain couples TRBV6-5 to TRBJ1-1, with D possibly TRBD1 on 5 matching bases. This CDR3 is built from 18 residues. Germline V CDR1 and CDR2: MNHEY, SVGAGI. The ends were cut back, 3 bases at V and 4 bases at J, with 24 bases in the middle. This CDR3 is CASSYDRRAGQRGTEAFF. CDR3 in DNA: TGTGCCAGCAGTTATGACCGAAGGGCAGGCCAGAGGGGCACTGAAGCTTTCTTT.

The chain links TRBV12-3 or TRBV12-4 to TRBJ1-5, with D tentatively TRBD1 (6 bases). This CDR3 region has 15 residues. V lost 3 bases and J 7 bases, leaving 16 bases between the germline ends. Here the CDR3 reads CASSFGGQSGQPQHF. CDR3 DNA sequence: TGTGCCAGCAGTTTTGGAGGACAGTCGGGACAGCCCCAGCATTTT.

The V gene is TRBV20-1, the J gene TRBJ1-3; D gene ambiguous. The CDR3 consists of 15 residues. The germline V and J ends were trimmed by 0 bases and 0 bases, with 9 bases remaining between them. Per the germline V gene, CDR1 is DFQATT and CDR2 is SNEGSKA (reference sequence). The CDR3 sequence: CSARDPLRSGNTIYF. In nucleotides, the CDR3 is TGCAGTGCTAGAGATCCCCTACGCTCTGGAAACACCATATATTTT.

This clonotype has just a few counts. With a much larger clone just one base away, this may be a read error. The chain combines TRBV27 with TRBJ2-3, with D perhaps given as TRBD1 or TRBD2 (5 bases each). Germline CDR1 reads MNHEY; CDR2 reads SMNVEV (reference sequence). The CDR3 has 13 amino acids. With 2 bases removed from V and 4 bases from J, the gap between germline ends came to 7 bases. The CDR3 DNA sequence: TGTGCCAGCAGTTTACGGGGCTCAGATACGCAGTATTTT. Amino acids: CASSLRGSDTQYF.

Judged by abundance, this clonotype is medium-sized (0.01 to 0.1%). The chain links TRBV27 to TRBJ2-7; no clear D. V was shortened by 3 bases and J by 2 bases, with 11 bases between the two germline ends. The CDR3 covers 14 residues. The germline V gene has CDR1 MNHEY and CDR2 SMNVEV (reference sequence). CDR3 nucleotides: TGTGCCAGCAGTTTGAAGGGCGTCGCCTACGAGCAGTACTTC. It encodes CASSLKGVAYEQYF.

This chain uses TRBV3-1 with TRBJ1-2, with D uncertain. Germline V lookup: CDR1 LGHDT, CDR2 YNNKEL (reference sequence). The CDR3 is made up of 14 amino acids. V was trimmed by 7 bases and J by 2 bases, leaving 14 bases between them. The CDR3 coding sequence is TGTGCCAGCACCCCCCTTTATTCAAACTATGGCTACACCTTC. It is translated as CASTPLYSNYGYTF. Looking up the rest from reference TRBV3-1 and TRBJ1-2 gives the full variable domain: DTAVSQTPKYLVTQMGNDKSIKCEQNLGHDTMYWYKQDSKKFLKIMFSYNNKELIINETVPNRFSPKSPDKAHLNLHINSLELGDSAVYFCASTPLYSNYGYTFGSGTRLTVV.

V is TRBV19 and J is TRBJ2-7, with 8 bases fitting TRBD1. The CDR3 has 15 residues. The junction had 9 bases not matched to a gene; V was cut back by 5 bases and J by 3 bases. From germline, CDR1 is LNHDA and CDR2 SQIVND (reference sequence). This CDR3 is CASSVAGGAGYEQYF. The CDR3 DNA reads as TGTGCCAGTAGTGTCGCAGGGGGCGCGGGCTACGAGCAGTACTTC.

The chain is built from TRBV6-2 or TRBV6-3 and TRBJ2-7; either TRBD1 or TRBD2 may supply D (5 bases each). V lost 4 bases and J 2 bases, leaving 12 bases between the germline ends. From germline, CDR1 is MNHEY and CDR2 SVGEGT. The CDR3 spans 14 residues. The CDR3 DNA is TGTGCCAGCAGTTCGGGGCCCATGGCCTACGAGCAGTACTTC. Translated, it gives CASSSGPMAYEQYF.

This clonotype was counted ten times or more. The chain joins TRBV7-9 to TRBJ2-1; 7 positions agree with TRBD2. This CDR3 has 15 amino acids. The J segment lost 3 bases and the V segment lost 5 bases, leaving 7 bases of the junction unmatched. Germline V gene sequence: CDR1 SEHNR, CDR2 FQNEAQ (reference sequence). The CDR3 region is CASSPRQRDYNEQFF. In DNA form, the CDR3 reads TGTGCCAGCAGCCCCCGCCAGCGGGACTACAATGAGCAGTTCTTC. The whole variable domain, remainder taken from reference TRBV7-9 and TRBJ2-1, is DTGVSQNPRHKITKRGQNVTFRCDPISEHNRLYWYRQTLGQGPEFLTYFQNEAQLEKSRLLSDRFSAERPKGSFSTLEIQRTEQGDSAMYLCASSPRQRDYNEQFFGPGTRLTVL.

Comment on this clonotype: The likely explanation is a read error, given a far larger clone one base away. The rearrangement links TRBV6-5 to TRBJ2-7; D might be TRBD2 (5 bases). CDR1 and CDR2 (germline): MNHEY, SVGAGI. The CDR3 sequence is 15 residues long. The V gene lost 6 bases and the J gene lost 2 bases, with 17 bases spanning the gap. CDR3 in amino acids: CASSPVTTITYEQYF. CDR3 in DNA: TGTGCCAGCAGCCCCGTGACTACCATCACCTACGAGCAGTACTTC.

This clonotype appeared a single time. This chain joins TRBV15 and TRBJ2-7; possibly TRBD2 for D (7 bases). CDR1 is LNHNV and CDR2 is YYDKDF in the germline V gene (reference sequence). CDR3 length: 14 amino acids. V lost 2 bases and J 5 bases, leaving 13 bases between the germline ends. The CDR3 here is CATSRSGTIDEQYF. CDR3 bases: TGTGCCACCAGCAGAAGCGGGACAATAGACGAGCAGTACTTC.

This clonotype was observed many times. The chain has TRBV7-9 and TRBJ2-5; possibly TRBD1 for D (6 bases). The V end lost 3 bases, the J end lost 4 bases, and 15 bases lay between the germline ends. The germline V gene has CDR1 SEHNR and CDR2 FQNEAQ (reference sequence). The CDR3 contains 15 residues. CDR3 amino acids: CASSLVSGTRETQYF. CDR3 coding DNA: TGTGCCAGCAGCTTGGTTTCCGGGACACGAGAGACCCAGTACTTC. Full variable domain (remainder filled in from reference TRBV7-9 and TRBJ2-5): DTGVSQNPRHKITKRGQNVTFRCDPISEHNRLYWYRQTLGQGPEFLTYFQNEAQLEKSRLLSDRFSAERPKGSFSTLEIQRTEQGDSAMYLCASSLVSGTRETQYFGPGTRLLVL.